This T cell receptor (beta chain) was identified during a study of T cells in Graves' hyperthyroidism and ophthalmopathy (dated by TCRdb to about 2019). The study in broad terms: Peripheral blood was collected at initial diagnosis, before any treatment. TCR V-J signatures able to tell the groups apart were searched for in a discovery cohort of 100 or so patients, of whom approximately 40 had Graves' ophthalmopathy and around 56 had stable Graves' hyperthyroidism. Prospective prediction of ophthalmopathy was tested in an independent validation cohort of some 19 hyperthyroidism patients and around 16 patients who later progressed to ophthalmopathy. For training and testing, the roughly 93 patients in the discovery cohort were randomly divided in a 7:3 ratio. In six Graves' hyperthyroidism patients, the study also compared T-cell repertoires from thyroid tissue with T-cell repertoires from blood. After blood sampling, hyperthyroidism patients were treated with methimazole at a starting dose of 30 mg daily, and ophthalmopathy patients were treated with high-dose intravenous methylprednisolone. TCR Vbeta CDR3 sequencing of around 130 peripheral blood samples (under 45 ophthalmopathy, over 70 hyperthyroidism and around 17 progressor patients) is reported in the paper.

Measured from the cysteine to the phenylalanine, the CDR3 is 13 residues long. CDR3 DNA is the only sequence kept; it has 39 bases, read in frame from the first base. CDR1 and CDR2, looked up from the germline V gene, are MDHEN and SYDVKM. The germline ends are 9 bases apart after V is trimmed by 3 bases and J by 4 bases. The TCR beta CDR3 regions were amplified from the RNA transcripts. For the first round of RT-PCR on the TCR CDR3, the HTBI primer set was used together with the Qiagen OneStep RT-PCR kit. The libraries were constructed in a second round of multiplex PCR and then size-selected and purified. The libraries were sequenced on an Illumina HiSeq2000 using paired-end 100 bp reads. The paper's processing steps were these. SOAPnuke was used to process the raw data, removing reads that contained adapters or uncalled bases, had a mean Phred below 15, or lacked an exact match to the constant primer or identifier. High-quality paired reads were merged using COPE v1.2.5, and each unique nucleotide sequence was defined as a clonotype. Clonotypes were aligned to IMGT TRBV, TRBD and TRBJ reference segments using MiTCR v1.1. The analysis included only V-J combinations with a frequency above 0.0001, which together covered 99% to 99.2% of the repertoires. A TCS score was defined as the ratio between F50 (clonal expansion) and ExV (chaos), using BLOSUM62-based TCRdist between CDR3 peptides within each V-J. Welch's t-statistics and random forest reduced 450 to 600 V-J features to fewer than 15, which were used in a naive Bayes classifier (R e1071). TCRdb reprocessed the public reads (quality trimming at Q25 with fastp, clone calling with MiXCR) and kept in-frame beta chains. Each CDR3 protein appears once, grouped with its most common genes and DNA. TCRdb's processing, not the study's, gives the V and J calls here. Here the sample has 330,000 or so distinct CDR3 sequences; 15% to 20% occur a single time. The ten largest make up 15% to 19% of the sample.

This clonotype appeared many times. Its antigen has not been determined. No much larger clonotype is one base removed from it; base qualities were not supplied. Study-level results and caveats: A model built on a 13 V-J signature distinguished ophthalmopathy from stable hyperthyroidism, reaching 87.88% sensitivity and around 82% specificity in cross-validation and 80%/75% in testing. No statistical method was used to set the sample size in advance, and investigators knew the group allocation. In validation, the model predicted progression to ophthalmopathy with just under 71% sensitivity and around 72% specificity, a median of about 6.7 months before onset. Blood samples also contained most of the expanded thyroid clonotypes (frequency above 0.001), which suggests that blood repertoires may reflect thyroid immune responses.

In the ophthalmopathy patients, disease was moderately to severely active, with a Clinical Activity Score of 3 or more, a NOSPECS grade of 4 or more, and a duration of less than 3 months. The study excluded patients with uncontrolled infections, other autoimmune diseases, pregnancy or lactation. Diagnoses relied on clinical symptoms, serum thyroxine and TRAb, thyroid ultrasound and orbital computed tomography. Ficoll-Paque density gradient centrifugation was used to isolate PBMCs from around 10 ml of fresh peripheral blood. Total RNA was extracted using Trizol reagent, and RNA quality was assessed on an Agilent 2100 Bioanalyzer.

The chain is encoded by TRBV28 joined to TRBJ2-5, with the D gene not clear enough to name. The sequenced sample was blood. This clonotype was sampled from a woman between 40 and 55 years old with Graves' ophthalmopathy. The CDR3 loop reads CASSLVWAETQYF. The nucleotide sequence reads TGTGCCAGCAGTTTGGTCTGGGCAGAGACCCAGTACTTC. When the CDR3 is completed using the reference TRBV28 and TRBJ2-5 genes on either side, the full variable domain is DVKVTQSSRYLVKRTGEKVFLECVQDMDHENMFWYRQDPGLGLRLIYFSYDVKMKEKGDIPEGYSVSREKKERFSLILESASTNQTSMYLCASSLVWAETQYFGPGTRLLVL.